This TCR beta chain was observed in a study of blood T cell repertoires in COVID-19. This clone was counted ten times or more. Sequenced by immunoSEQ multiplex PCR; TCRdb stores in-frame clones only, minus some. Here the sample spans 180,000 or so clones, 80% to 90% being singletons. The CDR3 totals 15 residues. CDR1 and CDR2 from the germline V gene are MNHEY and SMNVEV (reference sequence). V was pared by 5 bases and J by 8 bases, with 18 bases between. The origin of this receptor is a man aged 55 to 70 with acute or convalescent COVID-19. This rearrangement joins TRBV27 to TRBJ2-2; weak D call: TRBD1 (5 bases). The specimen sequenced was peripheral blood. The CDR3 loop is CASSPPPDRPGELFF. The CDR3 coding sequence is TGTGCCAGCAGTCCTCCCCCAGACAGACCGGGGGAGCTGTTTTTT.